This T cell receptor (beta chain) emerged from a study of CD8 T cells in ankylosing spondylitis. Making the TCR beta libraries involved quantitative 5'-RACE with molecular barcodes. TCRdb redid the calling of the 5' RACE reads with MiXCR, one entry per CDR3 protein. Here the sample spans about 220,000 distinct CDR3 sequences, 6% to 8.5% being singletons. About this clonotype itself: Its target is unknown.

Germline CDR1 reads ENHRY; CDR2 reads SYGVKD. CDR3 length: 15 amino acids. V lost 3 bases, J lost 5 bases, and 6 bases stayed unmatched. Study-level findings and limits: Significant enrichment of disease-linked clones was reported in matched ankylosing spondylitis synovial fluid. A TCR beta motif made of several highly homologous variants seemed typical of ankylosing spondylitis blood. Certain motif variants had earlier appeared in reactive arthritis synovial fluid and blood. Researchers report that disease-linked clones proved CD8+ and relatively rare in peripheral blood.

The chain carries TRBV10-3 and TRBJ2-5; 10 nucleotides line up with TRBD1. The TCR sequence derives from a male donor with ankylosing spondylitis. The specimen sequenced was blood, either unsorted or a sorted T cell fraction (not recorded which). The CDR3 spells CAISDGTGVRETQYF. The CDR3 DNA follows: TGTGCCATCAGTGATGGGACAGGGGTTCGGGAGACCCAGTACTTC.